This T cell receptor beta chain was identified in a study of blood T cell repertoires in COVID-19. Overall study: The United States, Italy and Spain provided the acute and convalescent COVID-19 samples. The cDNA or gDNA used as material had been derived from T cells, B-cell-depleted T cells, or PBMCs.

Germline V lookup: CDR1 KGHSH, CDR2 LQKENI. The junction had 7 bases not matched to a gene; V was cut back by 3 bases and J by 6 bases. There are 15 residues in the CDR3. Authors' data handling: Counts of nucleated cells, estimated from reference gene primer amplification, were obtained. Clones were sequenced by immunoSEQ multiplex PCR, and TCRdb holds only the in-frame ones, with some missing. That table furnishes V, J and clone size, whereas the DNA furnished D and trimming. The sample includes about 200,000 clones, 87% of them seen just once. The receptor was isolated from a man aged 60 to 75 who had recovered from COVID-19. The chain has TRBV18 and TRBJ2-7; 11 nucleotides line up with TRBD2. The sequenced material came from peripheral blood. The CDR3: CASSPELAGEGEQYF. DNA for the CDR3: TGTGCCAGCTCACCCGAACTAGCGGGAGAGGGCGAGCAGTACTTC.